Here is one TCR beta chain with its context. Its antigen remains unidentified. Relapse was seen in all patients after autologous stem cell transplantation, and brentuximab vedotin exposure was variable. This CDR3 has 16 residues. Germline CDR1 reads MNHNY; CDR2 reads SVGAGI (reference sequence). Trimming shortened V by 0 bases and J by 3 bases, and 15 bases separated the two germline ends. This entry comes from a study of PD-1 blockade in classical Hodgkin lymphoma. Whole-study results and caveats: Baseline TCR diversity was reportedly lower in newly diagnosed patients than in healthy donors. It was reported as lower still in relapsed/refractory patients. Excluded were patients who started nivolumab under 1 year after ASCT, a group that had lower diversity. The CD4+ diversity rise by C4D1 was clearest in complete responders. Complete responders showed a baseline diversity that resembled the diversity of newly diagnosed patients.

Sequencing was performed with immunoSEQ multiplex PCR; in TCRdb, only in-frame clones are kept and a portion is missing. The sample carries tens of thousands of clones, 76% recorded once. V and J are TRBV6-6 and TRBJ2-7; D unresolved. This sequence originates from a human donor with classical Hodgkin lymphoma. The sequences come from peripheral blood mononuclear cells (PBMCs), collected at baseline. The DNA for the CDR3 is TGTGCCAGCAGTTACTCGAGGTCGCAAAATTTCTACGAGCAGTACTTC. Amino acids: CASSYSRSQNFYEQYF.